This TCR beta chain was profiled in a study of blood T cell repertoires in COVID-19. A few counts support this clone. Residents of about two dozen US areas, aged about 18 to 89 years, made up the participants. Trimming cost V 1 base and J 9 bases, with 10 bases left between them. From germline, CDR1 is SGHAT and CDR2 FQNNGV. The CDR3 has 14 residues. Authors' analysis steps: Reference gene primer amplification in the assay estimated nucleated cell counts. Repertoires were generated with immunoSEQ multiplex PCR, while TCRdb's copy carries only in-frame clones and drops some. The V and J calls and the clone size are those of that table, but D and trimming were determined from the DNA. The table shows 150,000 to 200,000 clones, with approximately 83% occurring only once.

The source of this sequence is a man between 65 and 85 years old who had been exposed to COVID-19. The sequencing sample was made of PBMCs or T cells enriched from blood (not recorded which). V and J are TRBV11-2 and TRBJ1-6; no definite D call. Here the CDR3 DNA reads TGTGCCAGCAGCTTAGGAGCGGGGATTTCACCCCTCCACTTT. This translates into CASSLGAGISPLHF. Combining the CDR3 with reference TRBV11-2 and TRBJ1-6 gives the whole variable domain EAGVAQSPRYKIIEKRQSVAFWCNPISGHATLYWYQQILGQGPKLLIQFQNNGVVDDSQLPKDRFSAERLKGVDSTLKIQPAKLEDSAVYLCASSLGAGISPLHFGNGTRLTVT.